The present T cell receptor beta chain was sequenced within a study of T-cell reconstitution after alpha-beta-depleted transplantation in children. Unique molecular identifiers featured in how the TCRbeta library was prepared. MiXCR, applied by TCRdb to the PCR reads, yields one record per CDR3 protein. The table records 90,000 to 130,000 distinct CDR3 sequences, 5% to 8% of them present only once. Study-wide points: Hyperexpanded clones declined; after one year, newly produced T cells mostly supplied diversity.

Only a few counts were recorded for this clonotype. The antigen remains unidentified. The CDR3 runs 11 residues. The germline CDR1 and CDR2 sequences are MNHEY and SMNVEV (reference sequence). Trimming pared 6 bases from V and 8 bases from J, leaving 8 bases between. Material: PBMCs, mostly from graft donor cells, obtained 360 days after TCRalphabeta/CD19-depleted stem cell transplant. This sequence joins TRBV27 and TRBJ2-1; tentative D call: TRBD1 (6 bases). The clonotype comes from a male patient aged 2-9 years who had a stem cell transplant for acute lymphoblastic leukemia, so the T cells may come from the graft donor. This chain's CDR3 is CASRQGHEQFF. The CDR3 DNA sequence: TGTGCCAGCAGACAGGGCCATGAGCAGTTCTTC.